This TCR beta chain came from a study of cytomegalovirus exposure and HLA in healthy donors. Points from the study as a whole: In a later analysis, an Asian-associated ancestry cluster reportedly showed fewer N-insertions than the roughly 700-donor mean. Owing to their indistinguishability, certain V segments, notably TRBV6-2 and TRBV6-3, were excluded. TCR beta sequences reportedly predicted most subjects' HLA-A and HLA-B alleles accurately.

The CDR3 loop spans 14 amino acids. The trim removed 4 bases at V and 12 bases at J, leaving 9 bases unmatched. Germline V CDR1 and CDR2: LNHDA, SQIVND (reference sequence). In the PCR, 60 Vbeta and 13 Jbeta primers were used. Method: immunoSEQ multiplex PCR; TCRdb's copy keeps in-frame clones and lacks some. The table shows some 180,000 clones, with roughly four fifths occurring only once. Notes on this clone: Its antigen is still unknown.

Regarding donors, all were healthy bone marrow donors. Sequences were obtained from PBMCs. This sequence joins TRBV19 and TRBJ2-1, with 10 bases fitting TRBD2. The TCR sequence derives from a man in his forties in good health and CMV-seropositive. For the CDR3, the DNA is TGTGCCAGTAGTAATCAGCGGGAGGGCCCTTTGCAGTTCTTC. It codes for CASSNQREGPLQFF.